The present T cell receptor beta chain was sequenced within a study of shared T cell receptors in the human thymus. In its sample, this clone was seen once. Trimming removed 4 bases from V and 6 bases from J; junction bases left unmatched: 12. The CDR3 is 16 residues long. The V gene's germline CDR1 is MNHEY and CDR2 SMNVEV (reference sequence). Libraries were prepared by immunoSEQ multiplex PCR; TCRdb keeps only in-frame clonotypes and omits some of them. Of 700,000 to 750,000 clones listed, roughly 88% are singletons. The same specimen was also included in a second study, on human thymus T cells. That paper notes: Thymic and blood repertoires seemed to favor certain V and J genes. The related literature has documented a marked overlap of thymic repertoires among unrelated individuals.

The TCR was taken from a girl less than two years old with a congenital heart defect. Material: thymocytes. This chain uses TRBV27 with TRBJ2-7; TRBD1 agrees at 10 bases. DNA of the CDR3: TGTGCCAGCAGTTCAACACCGGGACAGGGGAATTGCGAGCAGTACTTC. It codes for CASSSTPGQGNCEQYF.